A selection of T cell receptor beta chains follows, all from one sample in a study of blood T cell repertoires in COVID-19. Profiled with immunoSEQ multiplex PCR; TCRdb holds only in-frame clones, not every one. The sample lists about 66,000 clones, just under 90% occurring once. Input material: peripheral blood. These receptors were collected from a man aged 60 to 69 with acute or convalescent COVID-19. The CDR3 runs from the conserved cysteine through the conserved F or W. Each record gives: J gene, D gene, V gene, clone size, CDR3 DNA, CDR3 protein. The D gene is left open where the match is weak. Some rows mark clone size as missing; the rest say once, few, many or name a class of expanded clone.

j_call: TRBJ2-2; d_call: NA; v_call: TRBV12-3/TRBV12-4; clone_size: NA; cdr3_nt: TGTGCCAGCAGACCGACTAGCACCGGGGAGCTGTTTTTT; cdr3_aa: CASRPTSTGELFF
j_call: TRBJ2-7; d_call: NA; v_call: TRBV3-1/TRBV3-2; clone_size: NA; cdr3_nt: TGTGCCAGCAGCCAAGACGCCACAGGTTACGAGCAGTACTTC; cdr3_aa: CASSQDATGYEQYF
j_call: TRBJ1-2; d_call: NA; v_call: TRBV9; clone_size: few; cdr3_nt: TGTGCCAGCAGCGTAGTCCACGGCTATGGCTACACCTTC; cdr3_aa: CASSVVHGYGYTF
j_call: TRBJ1-3; d_call: TRBD1; v_call: TRBV7-9; clone_size: NA; cdr3_nt: TGTGCCAGCAGCGTGACAGGGGGTGTCTCTGGAAACACCATATATTTT; cdr3_aa: CASSVTGGVSGNTIYF
j_call: TRBJ2-3; d_call: NA; v_call: TRBV24-1; clone_size: NA; cdr3_nt: TGTGCCACCAGTGATGGAGTTTCCGATACGCAGTATTTT; cdr3_aa: CATSDGVSDTQYF
j_call: TRBJ1-6; d_call: TRBD1; v_call: TRBV19; clone_size: NA; cdr3_nt: TGTGCCAGTAGTCCGGACAGGGCTTCCTCACCCCTCCACTTT; cdr3_aa: CASSPDRASSPLHF
j_call: TRBJ1-4; d_call: TRBD1; v_call: TRBV5-1; clone_size: NA; cdr3_nt: TGCGCCAGCAGCCCCCGACAGGGGACTAATGAAAAACTGTTTTTT; cdr3_aa: CASSPRQGTNEKLFF
j_call: TRBJ1-1; d_call: NA; v_call: TRBV7-3; clone_size: NA; cdr3_nt: TGTGCCAGCAGCTTCTACAGGGAGACTGAAGCTTTCTTT; cdr3_aa: CASSFYRETEAFF
j_call: TRBJ1-5; d_call: NA; v_call: TRBV27; clone_size: NA; cdr3_nt: TGTGCCACTGGGTGGGGCGGGGCCCGTCAGCCCCAGCATTTT; cdr3_aa: CATGWGGARQPQHF
j_call: TRBJ2-7; d_call: NA; v_call: TRBV19; clone_size: NA; cdr3_nt: TGTGCCAGTAGTATAGAAGCCGCCTACGAGCAGTACTTC; cdr3_aa: CASSIEAAYEQYF
j_call: TRBJ1-5; d_call: NA; v_call: TRBV21-1; clone_size: NA; cdr3_nt: TGTGCCAGCAGCCTATCCGGGGGGGGGCGCGGCAATCAGCCCCAGCATTTT; cdr3_aa: CASSLSGGGRGNQPQHF
j_call: TRBJ2-3; d_call: TRBD1; v_call: TRBV24-1; clone_size: NA; cdr3_nt: TGTGCCACCAGTGAGTCAGGGGGCCCTAGCACAGATACGCAGTATTTT; cdr3_aa: CATSESGGPSTDTQYF
j_call: TRBJ2-7; d_call: TRBD1; v_call: TRBV19; clone_size: NA; cdr3_nt: TGTGCCAGTAGTATAGTTGGACAGGCTGAGCAGTACTTC; cdr3_aa: CASSIVGQAEQYF
j_call: TRBJ2-7; d_call: TRBD2; v_call: TRBV7-8; clone_size: NA; cdr3_nt: TGTGCCAGCAGCTTAGTGACGGGGGGACCTACCTACGAGCAGTACTTC; cdr3_aa: CASSLVTGGPTYEQYF
j_call: TRBJ2-7; d_call: NA; v_call: TRBV7-9; clone_size: NA; cdr3_nt: TGTGCCAGCAGCTTAGCTTCCAGGGGTAACGAGCAGTACTTC; cdr3_aa: CASSLASRGNEQYF
j_call: TRBJ2-7; d_call: TRBD1; v_call: TRBV3-1/TRBV3-2; clone_size: NA; cdr3_nt: TGTGCCAGCAGCCTCGGACAGGGGGCCTACGAGCAGTACTTC; cdr3_aa: CASSLGQGAYEQYF
j_call: TRBJ2-1; d_call: TRBD1; v_call: TRBV27; clone_size: NA; cdr3_nt: TGTGCCAGCAGTTTCATCTCCGGGACAGGGATAAACAATGAGCAGTTCTTC; cdr3_aa: CASSFISGTGINNEQFF
j_call: TRBJ1-2; d_call: TRBD1; v_call: TRBV9; clone_size: NA; cdr3_nt: TGTGCCAGCAGCGCACAGGGGAAGGACTATGGCTACACCTTC; cdr3_aa: CASSAQGKDYGYTF
j_call: TRBJ2-7; d_call: TRBD2; v_call: TRBV13; clone_size: NA; cdr3_nt: TGTGCCAGCAGCTTACAAGCGGGGGAGGGAAGCTTC; cdr3_aa: CASSLQAGEGSF
j_call: TRBJ1-1; d_call: NA; v_call: TRBV6-5; clone_size: NA; cdr3_nt: TGTGCCAGCAGTTCTCAAGCAGGGCGAGACACTGAAGCTTTCTTT; cdr3_aa: CASSSQAGRDTEAFF
j_call: TRBJ1-5; d_call: TRBD1; v_call: TRBV7-2; clone_size: NA; cdr3_nt: TGTGCCAGCAGCTTGGGGACAGGGGTGAGTCAGCCCCAGCATTTT; cdr3_aa: CASSLGTGVSQPQHF
j_call: TRBJ2-5; d_call: NA; v_call: TRBV18; clone_size: NA; cdr3_nt: TGTGCCAGCTCACCAACTACAGGATCGACAGAGACCCAGTACTTC; cdr3_aa: CASSPTTGSTETQYF
j_call: TRBJ2-7; d_call: NA; v_call: TRBV6-6; clone_size: NA; cdr3_nt: TGTGCCAGCAGTTACCCCGGAGTGTCCTACGAGCAGTACTTC; cdr3_aa: CASSYPGVSYEQYF
j_call: TRBJ1-5; d_call: NA; v_call: TRBV18; clone_size: NA; cdr3_nt: TGTGCCAGCTCACCTTCAGGGTTAAGCAATCAGCCCCAGCATTTT; cdr3_aa: CASSPSGLSNQPQHF
j_call: TRBJ1-1; d_call: NA; v_call: TRBV9; clone_size: NA; cdr3_nt: TGTGCCAGCAGCGTCTTTCCCGCTTTCTTT; cdr3_aa: CASSVFPAFF